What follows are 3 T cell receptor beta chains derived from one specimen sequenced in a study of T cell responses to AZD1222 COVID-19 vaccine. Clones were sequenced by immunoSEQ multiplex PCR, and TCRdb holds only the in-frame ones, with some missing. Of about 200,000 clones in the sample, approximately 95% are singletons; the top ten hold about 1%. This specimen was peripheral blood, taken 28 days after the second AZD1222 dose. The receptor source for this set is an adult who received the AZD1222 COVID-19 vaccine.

Here the CDR3 reads CASMRFQETQYF. The CDR3 DNA reads as TGTGCCAGCATGCGTTTTCAAGAGACCCAGTACTTC. This chain joins TRBV12-3 or TRBV12-4 and TRBJ2-5, with D hard to call. V was cut by 7 bases and J by 2 bases, with 8 bases left in between. This CDR3 region has 12 residues.

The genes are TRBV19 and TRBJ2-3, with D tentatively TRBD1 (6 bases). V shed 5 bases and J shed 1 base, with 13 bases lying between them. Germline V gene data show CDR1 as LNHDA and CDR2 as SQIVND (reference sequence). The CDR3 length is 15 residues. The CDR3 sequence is CASSPTWTGTDTQYF. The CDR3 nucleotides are TGTGCCAGTAGTCCAACCTGGACAGGCACAGATACGCAGTATTTT. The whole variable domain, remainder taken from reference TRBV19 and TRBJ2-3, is DGGITQSPKYLFRKEGQNVTLSCEQNLNHDAMYWYRQDPGQGLRLIYYSQIVNDFQKGDIAEGYSVSREKKESFPLTVTSAQKNPTAFYLCASSPTWTGTDTQYFGPGTRLTVL.

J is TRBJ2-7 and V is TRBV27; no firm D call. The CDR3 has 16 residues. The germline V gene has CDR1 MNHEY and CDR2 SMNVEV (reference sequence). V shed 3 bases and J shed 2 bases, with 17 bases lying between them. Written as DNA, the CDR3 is TGTGCCAGCAGTTTCTTTGGGCAGAGCCTTGCCTACGAGCAGTACTTC. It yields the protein CASSFFGQSLAYEQYF.